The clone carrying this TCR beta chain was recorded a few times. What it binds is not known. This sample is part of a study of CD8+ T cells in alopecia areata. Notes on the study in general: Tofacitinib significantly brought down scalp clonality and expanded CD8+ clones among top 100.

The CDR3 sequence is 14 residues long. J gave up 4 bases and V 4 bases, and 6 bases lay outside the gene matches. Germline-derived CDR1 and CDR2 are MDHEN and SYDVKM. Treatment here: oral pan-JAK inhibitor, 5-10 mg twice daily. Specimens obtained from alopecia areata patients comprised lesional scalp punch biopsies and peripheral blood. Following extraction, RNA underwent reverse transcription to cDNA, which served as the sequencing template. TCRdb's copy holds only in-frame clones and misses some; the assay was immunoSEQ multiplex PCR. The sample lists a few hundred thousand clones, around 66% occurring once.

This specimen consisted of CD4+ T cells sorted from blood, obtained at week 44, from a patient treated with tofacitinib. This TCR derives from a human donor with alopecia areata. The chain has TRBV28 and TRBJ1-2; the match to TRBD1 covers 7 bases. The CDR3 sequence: CASSSLGTAYGYTF. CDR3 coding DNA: TGTGCCAGCAGTTCCCTCGGGACAGCCTATGGCTACACCTTC.